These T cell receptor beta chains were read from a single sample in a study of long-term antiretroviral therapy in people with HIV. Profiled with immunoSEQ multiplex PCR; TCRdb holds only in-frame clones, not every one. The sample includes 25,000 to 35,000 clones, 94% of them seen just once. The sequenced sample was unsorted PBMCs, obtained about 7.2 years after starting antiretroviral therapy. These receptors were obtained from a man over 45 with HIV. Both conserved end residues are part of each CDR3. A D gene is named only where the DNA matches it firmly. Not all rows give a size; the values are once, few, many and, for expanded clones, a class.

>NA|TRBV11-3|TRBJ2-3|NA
CASSLDGANTDTQYF
TGTGCCAGCAGCTTAGATGGGGCCAACACAGATACGCAGTATTTT
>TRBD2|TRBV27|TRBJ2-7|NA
CASTPLAGGLSSYEQYF
TGTGCCAGCACCCCACTAGCGGGGGGCCTTAGCTCCTACGAGCAGTACTTC
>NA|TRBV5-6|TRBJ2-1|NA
CASSFFNEQFF
TGTGCCAGCAGCTTTTTCAATGAGCAGTTCTTC
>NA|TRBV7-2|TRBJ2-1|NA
CASSLRGNNEQFF
TGTGCCAGCAGCTTAAGGGGAAACAATGAGCAGTTCTTC
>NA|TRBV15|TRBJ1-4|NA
CATSGNTEKLFF
TGTGCCACCAGCGGGAACACTGAAAAACTGTTTTTT
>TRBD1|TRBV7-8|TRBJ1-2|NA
CASSAAGQGRNGYTF
TGTGCCAGCAGCGCCGCCGGACAGGGACGGAATGGCTACACCTTC
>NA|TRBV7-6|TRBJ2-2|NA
CASRTTGNTGELFF
TGTGCCAGCAGGACGACAGGGAACACCGGGGAGCTGTTTTTT
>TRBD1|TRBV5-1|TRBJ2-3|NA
CASSLGDRGPTDTQYF
TGCGCCAGCAGCTTAGGCGACAGGGGGCCCACAGATACGCAGTATTTT
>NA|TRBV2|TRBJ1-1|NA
CASMAGAVTEAFF
TGTGCCAGCATGGCGGGGGCGGTCACTGAAGCTTTCTTT
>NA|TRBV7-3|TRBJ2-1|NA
CASSLENRDNEQFF
TGTGCCAGCAGCCTGGAAAACAGGGACAATGAGCAGTTCTTC
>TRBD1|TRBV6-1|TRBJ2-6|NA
CASSEGQGTGANVLTF
TGTGCCAGCAGTGAAGGACAGGGGACGGGGGCCAACGTCCTGACTTTC
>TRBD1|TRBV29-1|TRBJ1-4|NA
CSVGQGRNEKLFF
TGCAGCGTTGGACAGGGTCGTAATGAAAAACTGTTTTTT
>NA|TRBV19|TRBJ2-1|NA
CASSSGGQYNEQFF
TGTGCCAGTAGTAGTGGGGGGCAGTACAATGAGCAGTTCTTC
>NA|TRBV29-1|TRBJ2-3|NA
CSVELQGDTQYF
TGCAGCGTTGAACTCCAGGGTGATACGCAGTATTTT
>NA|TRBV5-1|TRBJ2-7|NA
CASSLEESSYEQYF
TGCGCCAGCAGTTTAGAGGAGAGCTCCTACGAGCAGTACTTC
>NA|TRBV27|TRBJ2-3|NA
CASSLRGDSTDTQYF
TGTGCCAGCAGTTTGCGCGGGGACTCCACAGATACGCAGTATTTT
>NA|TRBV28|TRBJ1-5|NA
CASSFGVGTPNQPQHF
TGTGCCAGCAGTTTTGGCGTAGGGACCCCTAATCAGCCCCAGCATTTT
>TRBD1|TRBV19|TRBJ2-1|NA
CASSAAGQGLNEQFF
TGTGCCAGTAGTGCCGCGGGACAGGGCCTCAATGAGCAGTTCTTC
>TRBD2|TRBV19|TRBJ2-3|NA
CASSPLGGGADTQYF
TGTGCCAGTAGTCCCCTCGGCGGGGGGGCCGATACGCAGTATTTT
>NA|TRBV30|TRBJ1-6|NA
CAWSIPGNSPLHF
TGTGCCTGGAGCATCCCAGGGAATTCACCCCTCCACTTT
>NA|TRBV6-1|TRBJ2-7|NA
CASSEAVLGVGGYEQYF
TGTGCCAGCAGTGAAGCGGTGCTAGGGGTAGGTGGGTACGAGCAGTACTTC
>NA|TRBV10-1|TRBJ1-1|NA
CASSTGTGNTEAFF
TGCGCCAGCAGTACCGGGACGGGGAACACTGAAGCTTTCTTT
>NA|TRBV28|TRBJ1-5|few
CASSRRGTAMQPQHF
TGTGCCAGCAGTCGGAGGGGTACTGCTATGCAGCCCCAGCATTTT
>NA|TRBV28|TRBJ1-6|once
CASHTRTVNSPLHF
TGTGCCAGCCACACAAGGACAGTGAATTCACCCCTCCACTTT
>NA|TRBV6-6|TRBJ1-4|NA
CATRDAVANEKLFF
TGTGCCACCAGAGACGCCGTAGCGAACGAAAAACTGTTTTTT
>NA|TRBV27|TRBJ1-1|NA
CASSLVGGTEAFF
TGTGCCAGCAGTTTAGTTGGGGGGACTGAAGCTTTCTTT
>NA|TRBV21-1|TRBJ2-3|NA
CASSKAGTSGGADTQYF
TGTGCCAGCAGCAAAGCAGGGACTAGCGGGGGTGCAGATACGCAGTATTTT
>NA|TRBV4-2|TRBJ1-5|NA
CASSQEGGGGGVQPQHF
TGTGCCAGCAGCCAAGAAGGAGGGGGTGGTGGGGTGCAGCCCCAGCATTTT
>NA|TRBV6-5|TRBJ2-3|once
CASRTDIDTQYF
TGTGCCAGCAGGACCGACATAGATACGCAGTATTTT
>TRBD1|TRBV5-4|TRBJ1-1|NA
CASSLAGQGEAFF
TGTGCCAGCAGCTTGGCTGGACAGGGTGAAGCTTTCTTT
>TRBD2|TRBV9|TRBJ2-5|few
CASSASGGQETQYF
TGTGCCAGCAGCGCGAGCGGGGGGCAAGAGACCCAGTACTTC
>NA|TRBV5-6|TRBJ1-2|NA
CASSLNPGRGYGYTF
TGTGCCAGCAGCCTCAATCCAGGGAGGGGCTATGGCTACACCTTC
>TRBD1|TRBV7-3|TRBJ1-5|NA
CASSLADREPQHF
TGTGCCAGCAGCTTAGCGGACAGGGAGCCCCAGCATTTT
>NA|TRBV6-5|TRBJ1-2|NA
CASSYGPGRKDYGYTF
TGTGCCAGCAGTTACGGACCGGGACGTAAAGACTATGGCTACACCTTC
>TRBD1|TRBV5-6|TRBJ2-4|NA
CASSDRGAKNIQYF
TGTGCCAGCAGCGACAGGGGAGCCAAAAACATTCAGTACTTC
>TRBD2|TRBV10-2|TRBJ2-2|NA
CASGTSGGFNTGELFF
TGCGCCAGCGGGACTAGCGGGGGTTTCAACACCGGGGAGCTGTTTTTT
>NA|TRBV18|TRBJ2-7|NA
CASSPTGDGTYEQYF
TGTGCCAGCTCACCTACAGGGGATGGGACTTACGAGCAGTACTTC
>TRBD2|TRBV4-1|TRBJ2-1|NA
CASVPLAGSSYNEQFF
TGCGCCAGCGTACCATTAGCGGGGAGCTCCTACAATGAGCAGTTCTTC
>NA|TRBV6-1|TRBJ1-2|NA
CASSEVTGYGYTF
TGTGCCAGCAGTGAAGTCACAGGGTATGGCTACACCTTC
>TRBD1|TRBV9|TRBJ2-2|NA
CASNALDRGGTGELFF
TGTGCCAGCAACGCTCTCGACAGGGGAGGCACCGGGGAGCTGTTTTTT
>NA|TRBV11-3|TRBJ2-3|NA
CASSGGAGDTQYF
TGTGCCAGCAGCGGAGGGGCTGGAGATACGCAGTATTTT
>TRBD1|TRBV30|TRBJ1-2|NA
CAGDRGDVYGYTF
TGTGCCGGTGACAGGGGGGACGTCTATGGCTACACCTTC
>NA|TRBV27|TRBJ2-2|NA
CASSFVSAGELFF
TGTGCCAGCAGTTTTGTGTCGGCCGGGGAGCTGTTTTTT
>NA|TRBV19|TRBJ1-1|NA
CASSIVVNTEAFF
TGTGCCAGTAGTATAGTTGTGAACACTGAAGCTTTCTTT
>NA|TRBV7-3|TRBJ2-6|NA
CASSLNGEGANVLTF
TGTGCCAGCAGCTTAAACGGGGAAGGGGCCAACGTCCTGACTTTC
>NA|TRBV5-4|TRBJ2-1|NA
CASSRTEQGYNEQFF
TGTGCCAGCAGCCGGACAGAACAGGGCTACAATGAGCAGTTCTTC
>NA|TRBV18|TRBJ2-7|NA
CASSRDTYEQYF
TGTGCCAGCTCACGGGACACCTACGAGCAGTACTTC
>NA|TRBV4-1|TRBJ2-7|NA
CASSQDPGGKVSEQYF
TGCGCCAGCAGCCAAGATCCCGGGGGAAAGGTTTCCGAGCAGTACTTC
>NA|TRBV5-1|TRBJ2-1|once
CASSYRRGGDEQFF
TGCGCCAGCAGCTACCGGAGGGGGGGGGATGAGCAGTTCTTC
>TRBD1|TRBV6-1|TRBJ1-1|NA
CASSLGTGNTEAFF
TGTGCCAGCAGTCTAGGGACAGGGAACACTGAAGCTTTCTTT
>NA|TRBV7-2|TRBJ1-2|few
CASSLYGNYGYTF
TGTGCCAGCAGCTTATACGGAAACTATGGCTACACCTTC
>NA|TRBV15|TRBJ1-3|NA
CATSRDFGVSSGNTIYF
TGTGCCACCAGCAGAGATTTTGGGGTCAGCTCTGGAAACACCATATATTTT
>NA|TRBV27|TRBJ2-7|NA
CASSLSDPQGHEQYF
TGTGCCAGCAGTTTATCGGACCCACAGGGCCACGAGCAGTACTTC
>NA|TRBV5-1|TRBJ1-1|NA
CASSLTQGGLNTEAFF
TGCGCCAGCAGCTTAACACAGGGAGGGTTGAACACTGAAGCTTTCTTT
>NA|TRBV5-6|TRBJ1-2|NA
CASSLGQSSIGYTF
TGTGCCAGCAGCTTAGGACAGTCTTCAATTGGCTACACCTTC